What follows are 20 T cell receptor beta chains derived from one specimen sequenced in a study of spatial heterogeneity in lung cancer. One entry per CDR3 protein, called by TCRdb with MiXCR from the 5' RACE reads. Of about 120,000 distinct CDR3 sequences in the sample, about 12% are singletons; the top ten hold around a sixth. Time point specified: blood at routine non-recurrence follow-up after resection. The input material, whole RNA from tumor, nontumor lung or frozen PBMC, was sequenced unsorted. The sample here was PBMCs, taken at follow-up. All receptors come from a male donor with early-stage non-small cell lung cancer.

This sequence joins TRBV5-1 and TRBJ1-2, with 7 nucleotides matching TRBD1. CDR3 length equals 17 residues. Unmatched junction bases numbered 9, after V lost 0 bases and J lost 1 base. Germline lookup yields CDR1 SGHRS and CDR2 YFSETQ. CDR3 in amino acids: CASSLGTFRDSNYGYTF. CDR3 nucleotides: TGCGCCAGCAGCTTGGGAACGTTCCGGGACAGTAACTATGGCTACACCTTC. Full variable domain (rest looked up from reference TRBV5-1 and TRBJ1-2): KAGVTQTPRYLIKTRGQQVTLSCSPISGHRSVSWYQQTPGQGLQFLFEYFSETQRNKGNFPGRFSGRQFSNSRSEMNVSTLELGDSALYLCASSLGTFRDSNYGYTFGSGTRLTVV.

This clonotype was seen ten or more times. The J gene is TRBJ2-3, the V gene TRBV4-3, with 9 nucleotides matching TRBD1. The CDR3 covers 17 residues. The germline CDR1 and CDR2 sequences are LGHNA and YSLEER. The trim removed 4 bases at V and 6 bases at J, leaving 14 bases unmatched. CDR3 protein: CASSPRSMGQGADTQYF. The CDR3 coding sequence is TGCGCCAGCAGCCCAAGAAGTATGGGACAGGGTGCGGATACGCAGTATTTT.

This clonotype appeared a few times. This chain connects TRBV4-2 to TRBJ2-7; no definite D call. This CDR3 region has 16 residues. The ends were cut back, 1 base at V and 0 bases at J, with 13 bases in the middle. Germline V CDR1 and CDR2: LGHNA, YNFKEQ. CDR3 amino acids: CASSQVLAGNSYEQYF. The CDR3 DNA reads TGTGCCAGCAGCCAAGTTCTGGCAGGAAACTCCTACGAGCAGTACTTC.

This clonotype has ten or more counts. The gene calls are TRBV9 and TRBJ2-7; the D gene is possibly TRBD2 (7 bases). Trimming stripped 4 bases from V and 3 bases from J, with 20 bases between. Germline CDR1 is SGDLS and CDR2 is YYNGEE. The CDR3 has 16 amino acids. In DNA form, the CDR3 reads TGTGCCAGCAGCCGACTAGCACGGGGGGCCCACTACGAGCAGTACTTC. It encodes CASSRLARGAHYEQYF.

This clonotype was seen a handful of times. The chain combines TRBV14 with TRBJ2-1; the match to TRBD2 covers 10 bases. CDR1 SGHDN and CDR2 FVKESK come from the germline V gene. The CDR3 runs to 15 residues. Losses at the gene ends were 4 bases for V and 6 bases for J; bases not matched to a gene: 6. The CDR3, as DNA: TGTGCCAGCAGCCGTACTAGCGGGGCAAGCAATGAGCAGTTCTTC. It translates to CASSRTSGASNEQFF.

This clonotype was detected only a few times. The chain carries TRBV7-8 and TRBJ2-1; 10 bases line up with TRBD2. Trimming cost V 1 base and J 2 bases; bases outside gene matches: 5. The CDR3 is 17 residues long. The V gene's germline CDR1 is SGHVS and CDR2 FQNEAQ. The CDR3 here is CASSLVLAGAPYNEQFF. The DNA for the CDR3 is TGTGCCAGCAGCTTAGTTCTAGCGGGGGCTCCCTACAATGAGCAGTTCTTC.

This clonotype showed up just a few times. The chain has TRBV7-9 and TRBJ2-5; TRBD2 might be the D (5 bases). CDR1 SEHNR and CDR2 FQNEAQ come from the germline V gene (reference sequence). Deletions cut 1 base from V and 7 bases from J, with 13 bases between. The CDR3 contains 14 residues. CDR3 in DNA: TGTGCCAGCAGCTTAGTCGGACTGAGAGGGACCCAGTACTTC. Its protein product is CASSLVGLRGTQYF. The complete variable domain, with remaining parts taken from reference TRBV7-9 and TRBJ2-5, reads DTGVSQNPRHKITKRGQNVTFRCDPISEHNRLYWYRQTLGQGPEFLTYFQNEAQLEKSRLLSDRFSAERPKGSFSTLEIQRTEQGDSAMYLCASSLVGLRGTQYFGPGTRLLVL.

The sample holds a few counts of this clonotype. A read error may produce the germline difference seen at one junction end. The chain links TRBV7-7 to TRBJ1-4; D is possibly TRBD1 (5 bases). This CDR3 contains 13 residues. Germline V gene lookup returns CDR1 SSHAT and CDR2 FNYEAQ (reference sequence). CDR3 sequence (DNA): TGTGCTAGCAGCAGGGCGTATAATGAAAAACTGTTTTTT. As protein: CASSRAYNEKLFF.

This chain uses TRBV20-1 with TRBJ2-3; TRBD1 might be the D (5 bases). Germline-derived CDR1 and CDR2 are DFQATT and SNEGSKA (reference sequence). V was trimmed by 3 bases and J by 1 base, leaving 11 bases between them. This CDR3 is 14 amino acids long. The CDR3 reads CSARQGAGTDTQYF. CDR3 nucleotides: TGCAGTGCTAGGCAAGGGGCTGGCACAGATACGCAGTATTTT.

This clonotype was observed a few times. DNA of the CDR3: TGTGCCAGCAGCCCCAGGGGGTCCATGAACACTGAAGCTTTCTTT. Translated, it gives CASSPRGSMNTEAFF. The J gene is TRBJ1-1, the V gene TRBV7-2; 7 bases line up with TRBD1. V lost 5 bases and J lost 0; bases outside the gene matches: 6. Germline lookup yields CDR1 SGHTA and CDR2 FQGNSA. The CDR3 covers 15 residues. Variable domain in full (rest from reference TRBV7-2 and TRBJ1-1): GAGVSQSPSNKVTEKGKDVELRCDPISGHTALYWYRQSLGQGLEFLIYFQGNSAPDKSGLPSDRFSAERTGGSVSTLTIQRTQQEDSAVYLCASSPRGSMNTEAFFGQGTRLTVV.

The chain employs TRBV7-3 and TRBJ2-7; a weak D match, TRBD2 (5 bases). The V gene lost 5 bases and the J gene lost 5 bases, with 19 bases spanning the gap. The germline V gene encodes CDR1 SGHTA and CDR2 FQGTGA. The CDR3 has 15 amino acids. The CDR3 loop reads CASSQRPSGFNEQYF. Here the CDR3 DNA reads TGTGCCAGCAGCCAGAGACCCTCGGGATTTAACGAGCAGTACTTC.

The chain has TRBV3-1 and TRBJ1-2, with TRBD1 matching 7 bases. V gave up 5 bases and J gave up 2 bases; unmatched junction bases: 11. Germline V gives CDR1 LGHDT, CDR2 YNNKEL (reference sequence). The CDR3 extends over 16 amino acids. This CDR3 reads CASSLASLQGNYGYTF. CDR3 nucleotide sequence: TGTGCCAGCAGCTTAGCTAGTTTACAGGGGAACTATGGCTACACCTTC.

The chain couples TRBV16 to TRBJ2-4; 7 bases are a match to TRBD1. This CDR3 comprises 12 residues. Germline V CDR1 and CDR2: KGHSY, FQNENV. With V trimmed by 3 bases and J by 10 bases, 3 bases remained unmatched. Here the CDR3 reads CASSQGQRIQYF. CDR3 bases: TGTGCCAGCAGCCAGGGACAGCGTATTCAGTACTTC.

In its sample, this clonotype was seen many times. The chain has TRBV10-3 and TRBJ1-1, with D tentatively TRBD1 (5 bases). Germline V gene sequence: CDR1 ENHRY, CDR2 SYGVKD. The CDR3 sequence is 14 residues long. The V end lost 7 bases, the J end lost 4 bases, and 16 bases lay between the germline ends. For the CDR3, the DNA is TGTGCCATCACCCGGGTCTTCACAGGCACTGAAGCTTTCTTT. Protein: CAITRVFTGTEAFF.

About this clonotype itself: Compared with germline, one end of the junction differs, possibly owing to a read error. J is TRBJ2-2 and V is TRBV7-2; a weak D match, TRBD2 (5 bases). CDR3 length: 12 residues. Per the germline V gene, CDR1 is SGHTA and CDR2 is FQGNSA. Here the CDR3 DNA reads TGTGCCAGCAGCTTATTCCCCGGGGAGCTGCTTTTT. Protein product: CASSLFPGELLF.

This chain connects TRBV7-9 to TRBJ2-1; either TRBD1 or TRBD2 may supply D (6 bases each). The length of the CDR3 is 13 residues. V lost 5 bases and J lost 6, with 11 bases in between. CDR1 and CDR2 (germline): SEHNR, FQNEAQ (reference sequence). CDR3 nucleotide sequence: TGTGCCAGCAGCAAACAGGGACTCAATGAGCAGTTCTTC. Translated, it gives CASSKQGLNEQFF.

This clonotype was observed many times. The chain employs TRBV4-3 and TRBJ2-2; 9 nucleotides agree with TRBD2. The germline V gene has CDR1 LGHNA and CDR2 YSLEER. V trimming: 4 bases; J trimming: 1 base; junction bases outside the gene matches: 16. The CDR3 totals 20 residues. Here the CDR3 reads CASSLDVWVAGDLNTGELFF. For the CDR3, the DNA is TGCGCCAGCAGCCTAGATGTTTGGGTAGCGGGGGACTTGAACACCGGGGAGCTGTTTTTT.

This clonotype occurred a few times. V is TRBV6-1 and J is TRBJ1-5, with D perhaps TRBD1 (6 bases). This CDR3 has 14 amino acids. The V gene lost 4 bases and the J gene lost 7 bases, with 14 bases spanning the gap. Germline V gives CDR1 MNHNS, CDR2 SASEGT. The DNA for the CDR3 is TGTGCCAGCAGTGTTTACAGGGAGGACCAGCCCCAGCATTTT. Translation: CASSVYREDQPQHF.

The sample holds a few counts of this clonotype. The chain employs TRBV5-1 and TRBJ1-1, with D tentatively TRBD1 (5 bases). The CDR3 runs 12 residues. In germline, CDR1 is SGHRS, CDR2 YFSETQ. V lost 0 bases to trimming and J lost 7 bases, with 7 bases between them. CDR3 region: CASSLVQGEAFF. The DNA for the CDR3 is TGCGCCAGCAGCTTGGTGCAGGGTGAAGCTTTCTTT.

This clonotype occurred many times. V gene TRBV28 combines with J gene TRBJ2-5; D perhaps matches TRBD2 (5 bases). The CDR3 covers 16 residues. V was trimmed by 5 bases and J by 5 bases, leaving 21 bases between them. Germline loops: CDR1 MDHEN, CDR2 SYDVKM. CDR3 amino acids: CASSQQNPRPSETQYF. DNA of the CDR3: TGTGCCAGCAGTCAACAGAATCCTCGGCCTAGCGAGACCCAGTACTTC.